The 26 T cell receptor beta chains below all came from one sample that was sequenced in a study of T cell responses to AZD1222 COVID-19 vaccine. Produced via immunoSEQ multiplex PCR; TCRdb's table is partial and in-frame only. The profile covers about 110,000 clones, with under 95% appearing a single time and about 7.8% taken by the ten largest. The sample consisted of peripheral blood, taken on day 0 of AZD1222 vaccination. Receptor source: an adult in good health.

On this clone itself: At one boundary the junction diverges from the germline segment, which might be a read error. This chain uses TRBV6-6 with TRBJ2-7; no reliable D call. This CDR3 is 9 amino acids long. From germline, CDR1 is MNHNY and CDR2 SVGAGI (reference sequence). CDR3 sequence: CASSYPYNF. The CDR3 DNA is TGTGCCAGCAGTTACCCCTATAACTTC.

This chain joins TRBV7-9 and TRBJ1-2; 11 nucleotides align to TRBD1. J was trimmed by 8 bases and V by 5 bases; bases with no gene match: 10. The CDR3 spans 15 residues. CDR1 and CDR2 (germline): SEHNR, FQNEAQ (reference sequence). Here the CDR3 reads CASSPQGQGARGYTF. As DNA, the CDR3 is TGTGCCAGCAGCCCCCAAGGACAGGGGGCGCGAGGCTACACCTTC.

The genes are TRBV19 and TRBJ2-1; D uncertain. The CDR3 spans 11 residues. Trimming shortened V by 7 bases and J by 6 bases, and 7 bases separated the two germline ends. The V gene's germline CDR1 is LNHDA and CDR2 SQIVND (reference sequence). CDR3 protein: CASKFVNEQFF. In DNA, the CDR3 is TGTGCCAGTAAGTTTGTCAATGAGCAGTTCTTC.

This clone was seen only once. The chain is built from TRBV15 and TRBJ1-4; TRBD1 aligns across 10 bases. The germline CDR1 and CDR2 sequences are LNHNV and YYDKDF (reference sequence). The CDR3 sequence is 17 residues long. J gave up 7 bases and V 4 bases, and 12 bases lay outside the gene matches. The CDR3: CATSKAGVDRGSEKLFF. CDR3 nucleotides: TGTGCCACCAGCAAAGCGGGCGTGGACAGGGGGTCTGAAAAACTGTTTTTT. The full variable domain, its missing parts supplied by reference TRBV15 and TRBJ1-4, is DAMVIQNPRYQVTQFGKPVTLSCSQTLNHNVMYWYQQKSSQAPKLLFHYYDKDFNNEADTPDNFQSRRPNTSFCFLDIRSPGLGDTAMYLCATSKAGVDRGSEKLFFGSGTQLSVL.

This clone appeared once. In DNA form, the CDR3 reads TGTGCCAGCAGTTACGGGAGGAATAGCCAAAAACTGTTTTTT. It specifies CASSYGRNSQKLFF. The chain joins TRBV6-5 to TRBJ1-4, with no clear D. The CDR3 is made up of 14 amino acids. CDR1 is MNHEY and CDR2 is SVGAGI in the germline V gene. The V and J ends lost 2 bases and 9 bases respectively, with 13 bases between them.

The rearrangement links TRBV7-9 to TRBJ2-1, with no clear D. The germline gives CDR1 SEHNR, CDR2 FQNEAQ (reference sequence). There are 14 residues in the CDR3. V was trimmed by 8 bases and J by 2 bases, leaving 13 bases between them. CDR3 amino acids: CASLGTLPYNEQFF. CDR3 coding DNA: TGTGCCAGCTTGGGCACACTTCCCTACAATGAGCAGTTCTTC.

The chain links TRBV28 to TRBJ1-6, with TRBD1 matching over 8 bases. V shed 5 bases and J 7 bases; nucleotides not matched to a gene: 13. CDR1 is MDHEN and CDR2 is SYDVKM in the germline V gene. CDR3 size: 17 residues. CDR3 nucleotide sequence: TGTGCCAGCAGTCGAACTCAGGGGGCAAGCGGGAATTCACCCCTCCACTTT. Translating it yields CASSRTQGASGNSPLHF. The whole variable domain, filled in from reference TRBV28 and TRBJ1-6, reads DVKVTQSSRYLVKRTGEKVFLECVQDMDHENMFWYRQDPGLGLRLIYFSYDVKMKEKGDIPEGYSVSREKKERFSLILESASTNQTSMYLCASSRTQGASGNSPLHFGNGTRLTVT.

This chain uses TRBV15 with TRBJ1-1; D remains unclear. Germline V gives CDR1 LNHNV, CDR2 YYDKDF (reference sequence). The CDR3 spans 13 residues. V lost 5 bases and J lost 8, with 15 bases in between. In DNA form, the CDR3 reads TGTGCCACCAGCGGTAAAGGGCTGCCAGAAGCTTTCTTT. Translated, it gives CATSGKGLPEAFF.

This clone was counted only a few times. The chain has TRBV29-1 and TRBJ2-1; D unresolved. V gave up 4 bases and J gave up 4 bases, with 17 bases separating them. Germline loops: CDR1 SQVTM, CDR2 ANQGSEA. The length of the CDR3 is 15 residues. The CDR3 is CSVGSPTNPYNEQFF. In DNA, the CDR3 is TGCAGCGTTGGGTCACCCACTAACCCTTACAATGAGCAGTTCTTC.

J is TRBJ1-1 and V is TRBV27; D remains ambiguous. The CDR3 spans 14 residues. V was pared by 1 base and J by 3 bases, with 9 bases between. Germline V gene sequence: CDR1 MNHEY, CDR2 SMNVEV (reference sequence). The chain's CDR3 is CASSLFVGDTEAFF. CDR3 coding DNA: TGTGCCAGCAGTTTATTTGTCGGGGACACTGAAGCTTTCTTT.

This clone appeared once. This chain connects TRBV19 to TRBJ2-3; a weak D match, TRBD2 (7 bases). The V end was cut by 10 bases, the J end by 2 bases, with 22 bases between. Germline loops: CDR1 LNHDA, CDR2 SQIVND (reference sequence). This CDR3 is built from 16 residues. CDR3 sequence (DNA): TGTGCCAACCCGGGGCGCGGGGGCGCTTCCACAGATACGCAGTATTTT. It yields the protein CANPGRGGASTDTQYF.

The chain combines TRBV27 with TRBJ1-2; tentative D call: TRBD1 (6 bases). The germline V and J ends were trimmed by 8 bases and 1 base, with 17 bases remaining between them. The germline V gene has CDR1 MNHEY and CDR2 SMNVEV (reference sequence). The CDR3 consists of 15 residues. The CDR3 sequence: CASYTQDSRNYGYTF. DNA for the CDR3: TGTGCCAGCTACACCCAGGACAGCCGTAACTATGGCTACACCTTC.

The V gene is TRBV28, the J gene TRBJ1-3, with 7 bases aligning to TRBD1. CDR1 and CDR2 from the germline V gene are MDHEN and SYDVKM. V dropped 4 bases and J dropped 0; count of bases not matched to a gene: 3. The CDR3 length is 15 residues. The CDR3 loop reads CASSWDSLSGNTIYF. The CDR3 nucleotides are TGTGCCAGCAGTTGGGACAGCCTCTCTGGAAACACCATATATTTT.

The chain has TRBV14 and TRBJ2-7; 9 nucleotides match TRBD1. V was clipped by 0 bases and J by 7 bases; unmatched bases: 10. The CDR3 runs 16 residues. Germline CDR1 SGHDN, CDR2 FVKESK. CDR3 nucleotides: TGTGCCAGCAGCCAAGATAGAGGGGACAGGGCCGGGGAGCAGTACTTC. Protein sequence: CASSQDRGDRAGEQYF.

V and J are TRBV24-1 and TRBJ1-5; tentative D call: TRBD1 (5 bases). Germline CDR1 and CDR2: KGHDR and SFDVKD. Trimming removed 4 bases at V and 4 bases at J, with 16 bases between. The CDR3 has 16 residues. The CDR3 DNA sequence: TGTGCCACCAGTGAGGCGACCGGAACAGGTAATCAGCCCCAGCATTTT. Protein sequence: CATSEATGTGNQPQHF.

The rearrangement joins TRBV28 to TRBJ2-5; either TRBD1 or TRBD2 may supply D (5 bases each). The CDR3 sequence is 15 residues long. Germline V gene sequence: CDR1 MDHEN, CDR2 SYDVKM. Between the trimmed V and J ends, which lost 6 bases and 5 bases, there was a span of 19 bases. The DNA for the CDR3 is TGTGCCAGCAGAAACACTGGGACCGGGTGGGAGACCCAGTACTTC. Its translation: CASRNTGTGWETQYF. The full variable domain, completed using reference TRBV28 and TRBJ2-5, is DVKVTQSSRYLVKRTGEKVFLECVQDMDHENMFWYRQDPGLGLRLIYFSYDVKMKEKGDIPEGYSVSREKKERFSLILESASTNQTSMYLCASRNTGTGWETQYFGPGTRLLVL.

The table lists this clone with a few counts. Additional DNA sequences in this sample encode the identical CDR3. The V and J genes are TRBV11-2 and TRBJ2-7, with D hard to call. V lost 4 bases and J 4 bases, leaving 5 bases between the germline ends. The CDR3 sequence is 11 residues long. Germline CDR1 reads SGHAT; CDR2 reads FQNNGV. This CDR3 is CASSSQYEQYF. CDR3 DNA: TGTGCCAGCAGCTCCCAATACGAGCAGTACTTC.

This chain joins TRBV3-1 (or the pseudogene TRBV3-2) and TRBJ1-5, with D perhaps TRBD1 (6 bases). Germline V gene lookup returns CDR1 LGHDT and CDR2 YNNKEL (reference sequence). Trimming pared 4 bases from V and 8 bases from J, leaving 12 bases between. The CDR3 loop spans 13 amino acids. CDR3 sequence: CASSRTGSKPQHF. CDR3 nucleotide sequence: TGTGCCAGCAGCCGAACAGGGAGTAAGCCCCAGCATTTT.

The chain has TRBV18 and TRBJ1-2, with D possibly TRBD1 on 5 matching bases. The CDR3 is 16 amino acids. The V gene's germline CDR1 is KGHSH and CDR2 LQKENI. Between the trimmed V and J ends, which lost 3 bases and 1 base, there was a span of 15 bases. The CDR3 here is CASSPGYRTVNYGYTF. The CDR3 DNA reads TGTGCCAGCTCACCGGGTTACAGGACTGTTAACTATGGCTACACCTTC.

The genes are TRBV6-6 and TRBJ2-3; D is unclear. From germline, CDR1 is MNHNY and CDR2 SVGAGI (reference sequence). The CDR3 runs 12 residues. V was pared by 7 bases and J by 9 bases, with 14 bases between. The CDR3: CASTRGTDTQYF. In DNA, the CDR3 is TGTGCCAGCACTCGAGGCACTGACACGCAGTATTTT.

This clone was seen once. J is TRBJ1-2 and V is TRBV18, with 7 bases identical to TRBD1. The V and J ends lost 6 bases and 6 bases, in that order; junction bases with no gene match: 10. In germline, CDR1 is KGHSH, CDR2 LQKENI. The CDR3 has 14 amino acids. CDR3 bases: TGTGCCAGCTCTCATCGACAGGGATTAGATGGCTACACCTTC. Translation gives CASSHRQGLDGYTF.

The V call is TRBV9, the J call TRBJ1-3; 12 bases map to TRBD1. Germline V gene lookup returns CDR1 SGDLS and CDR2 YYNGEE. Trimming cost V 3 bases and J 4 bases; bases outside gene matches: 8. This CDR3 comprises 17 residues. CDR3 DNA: TGTGCCAGCAGCGCACCCGGGACAGGGGGCGCGGGAAACACCATATATTTT. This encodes CASSAPGTGGAGNTIYF.

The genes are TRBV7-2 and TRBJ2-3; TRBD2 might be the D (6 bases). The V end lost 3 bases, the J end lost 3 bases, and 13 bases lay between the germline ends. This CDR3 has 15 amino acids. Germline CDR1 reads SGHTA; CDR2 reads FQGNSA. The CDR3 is CASSFVGLATDTQYF. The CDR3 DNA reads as TGTGCCAGCAGCTTCGTGGGTCTAGCGACAGATACGCAGTATTTT.

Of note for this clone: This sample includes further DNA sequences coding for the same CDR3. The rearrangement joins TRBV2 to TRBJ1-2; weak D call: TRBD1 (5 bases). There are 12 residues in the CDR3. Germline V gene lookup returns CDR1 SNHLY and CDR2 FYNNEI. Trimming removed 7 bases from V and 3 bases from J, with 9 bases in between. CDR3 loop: CASIGGDYGYTF. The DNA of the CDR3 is TGTGCCAGCATTGGAGGGGACTATGGCTACACCTTC.

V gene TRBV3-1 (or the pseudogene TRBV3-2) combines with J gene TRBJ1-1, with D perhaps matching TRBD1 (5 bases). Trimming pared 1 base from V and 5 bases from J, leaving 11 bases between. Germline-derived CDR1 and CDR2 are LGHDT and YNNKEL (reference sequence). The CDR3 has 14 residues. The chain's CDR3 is CASSQGFQGTEAFF. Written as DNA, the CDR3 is TGTGCCAGCAGCCAAGGGTTTCAGGGAACTGAAGCTTTCTTT.

CDR3 in amino acids: CASSLTGYTTEAFF. In nucleotides, the CDR3 is TGTGCCAGCAGTCTGACCGGGTACACCACTGAAGCTTTCTTT. The chain has TRBV27 and TRBJ1-1; D remains ambiguous. V was shortened by 5 bases and J by 4 bases, with 14 bases between the two germline ends. From germline, CDR1 is MNHEY and CDR2 SMNVEV (reference sequence). This CDR3 is built from 14 residues.